The sequence of this TCR beta chain was determined in a study of blood T cell repertoires in COVID-19 (dated by TCRdb to the early 2020s). Context from the whole study: Samples from collaborators originated in the United States, Italy and Spain and spanned both the acute and convalescent phases of COVID-19. The material from the prospective study consisted of cDNA or gDNA derived from T cells, B-cell-depleted T cells, or PBMCs. Deeply sampled blood TCRbeta repertoires from subjects exposed to, actively infected with, or recovered from COVID-19 were included in the dataset. A freely available public database, intended as a resource for researchers studying the immune response to SARS-CoV-2, is where the repertoires were released. The samples were drawn from the first 160 participants of the ongoing ImmuneRACE study and from 950 to 1,500 subjects provided by 6 global collaborators. A de-identified subject ID, COVID-19 status, age in years and sex were almost always included in the sample metadata. HLA class I and class II types, where available, came from metadata supplied by the sample provider rather than from assay-based typing.

TCRbeta CDR3 regions were amplified from genomic DNA using the immunoSEQ Assay, a bias-controlled multiplex PCR. Under the source paper's analysis protocol: Within the assay, amplification of reference gene primers was used to estimate how many nucleated cells each sample contained. To quantify the absolute abundance of each unique TCRbeta CDR3 rearrangement, sequence reads were collapsed and filtered. For each sample, productive Simpson clonality was calculated by taking the square root of Simpson's diversity index across productive rearrangements. TCRdb obtained this table from immuneACCESS and retained in-frame rearrangements with V and J assigned. These tables miss some clones; where compared with another copy, unresolved V genes account for less than half of the shortfall, and the remainder is unexplained. V, J and clone size were drawn from that table, and D and trimming were deduced from the DNA. The table for this sample lists tens of thousands of clones; around four fifths of them were counted only once. The ten largest clones represent over 9.5% of the sample.

Whole blood was collected in K2EDTA tubes by collaborating institutions according to the institutions' own protocols. For TCRbeta analysis, collaborators shipped samples in one of three forms: frozen whole blood, isolated PBMCs, or DNA extracted from either of those sample types. In regard to this clone: The antigen it recognizes is unknown. No base quality information exists; no much larger clone differs at one position.

The research as a whole found: How much clinical and demographic metadata was included differed by source and by participant, and the metadata was provided uncurated.

At the junction V is shortened by 1 base and J by 6 bases; bases outside the gene matches: 8. CDR1 and CDR2 were assigned from the germline V gene as SGHVS and FQNEAQ. The CDR3, cysteine through phenylalanine, is 16 amino acids long. Just CDR3 DNA is preserved here, 48 bases in frame from base 1. Recombination linked TRBV7-8 to TRBJ1-4; TRBD1 fits 7 bases in the junction. Sequencing was performed on peripheral blood. The TCR was taken from a human donor in a cohort sampled during active COVID-19. The nucleotide sequence is TGTGCCAGCAGCTTAGGGGTCGCGGGGACAGATGAAAAACTGTTTTTT. This yields the protein CASSLGVAGTDEKLFF.